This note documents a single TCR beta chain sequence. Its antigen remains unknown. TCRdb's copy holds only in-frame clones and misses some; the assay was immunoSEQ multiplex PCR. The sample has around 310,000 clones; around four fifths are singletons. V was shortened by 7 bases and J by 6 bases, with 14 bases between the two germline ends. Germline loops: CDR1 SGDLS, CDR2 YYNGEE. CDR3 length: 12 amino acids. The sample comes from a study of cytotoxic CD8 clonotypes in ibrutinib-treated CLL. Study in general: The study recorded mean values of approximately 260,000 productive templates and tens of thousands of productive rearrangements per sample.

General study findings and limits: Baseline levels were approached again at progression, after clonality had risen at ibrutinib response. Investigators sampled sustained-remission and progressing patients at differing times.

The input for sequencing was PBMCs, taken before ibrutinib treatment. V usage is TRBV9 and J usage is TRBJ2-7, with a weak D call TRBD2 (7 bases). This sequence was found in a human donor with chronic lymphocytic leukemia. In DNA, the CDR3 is TGTGCCAGCCGCGGAGGGGGGGGCGAGCAGTACTTC. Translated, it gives CASRGGGGEQYF.